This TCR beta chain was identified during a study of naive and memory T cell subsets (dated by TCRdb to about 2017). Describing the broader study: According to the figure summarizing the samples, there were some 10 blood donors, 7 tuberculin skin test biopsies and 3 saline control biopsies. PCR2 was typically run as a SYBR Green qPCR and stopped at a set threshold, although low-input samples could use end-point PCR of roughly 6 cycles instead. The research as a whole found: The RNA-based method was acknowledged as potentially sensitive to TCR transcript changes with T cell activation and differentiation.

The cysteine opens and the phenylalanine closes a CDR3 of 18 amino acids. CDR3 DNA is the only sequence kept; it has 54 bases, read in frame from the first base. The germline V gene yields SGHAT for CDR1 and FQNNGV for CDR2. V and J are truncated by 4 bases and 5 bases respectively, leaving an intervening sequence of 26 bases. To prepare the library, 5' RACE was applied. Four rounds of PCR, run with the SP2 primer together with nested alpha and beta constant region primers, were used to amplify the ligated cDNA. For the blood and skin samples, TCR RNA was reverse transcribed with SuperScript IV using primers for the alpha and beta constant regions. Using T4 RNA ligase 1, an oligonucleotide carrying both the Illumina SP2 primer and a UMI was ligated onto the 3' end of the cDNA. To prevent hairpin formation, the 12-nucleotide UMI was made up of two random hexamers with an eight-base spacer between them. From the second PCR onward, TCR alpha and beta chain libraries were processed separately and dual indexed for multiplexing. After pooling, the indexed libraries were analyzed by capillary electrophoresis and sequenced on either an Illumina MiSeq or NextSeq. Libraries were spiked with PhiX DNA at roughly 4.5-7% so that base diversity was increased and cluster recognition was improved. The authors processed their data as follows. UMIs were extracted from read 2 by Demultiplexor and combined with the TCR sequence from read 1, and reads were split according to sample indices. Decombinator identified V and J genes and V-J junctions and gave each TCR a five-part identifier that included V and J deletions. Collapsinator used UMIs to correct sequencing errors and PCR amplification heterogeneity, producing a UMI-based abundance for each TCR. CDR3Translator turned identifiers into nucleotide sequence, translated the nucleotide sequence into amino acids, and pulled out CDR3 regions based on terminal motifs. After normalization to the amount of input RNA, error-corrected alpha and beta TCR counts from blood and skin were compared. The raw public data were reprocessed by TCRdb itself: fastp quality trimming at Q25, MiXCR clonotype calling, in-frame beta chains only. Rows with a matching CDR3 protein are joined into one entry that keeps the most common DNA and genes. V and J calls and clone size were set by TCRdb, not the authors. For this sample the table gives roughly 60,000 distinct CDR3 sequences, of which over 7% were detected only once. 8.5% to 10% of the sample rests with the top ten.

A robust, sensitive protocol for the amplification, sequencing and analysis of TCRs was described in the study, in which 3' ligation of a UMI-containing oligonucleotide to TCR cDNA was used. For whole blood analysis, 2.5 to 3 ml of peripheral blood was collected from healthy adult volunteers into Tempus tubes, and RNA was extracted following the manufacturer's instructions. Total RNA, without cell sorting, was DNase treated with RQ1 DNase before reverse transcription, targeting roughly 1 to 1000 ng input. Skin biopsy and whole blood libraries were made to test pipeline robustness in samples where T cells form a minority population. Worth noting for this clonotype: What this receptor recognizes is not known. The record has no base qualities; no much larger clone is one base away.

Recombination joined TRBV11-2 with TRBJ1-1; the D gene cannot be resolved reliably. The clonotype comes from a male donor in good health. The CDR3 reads CASSSAQVGQVEWTEAFF. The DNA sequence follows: TGTGCCAGCAGCTCCGCCCAGGTCGGCCAGGTCGAATGGACTGAAGCTTTCTTT. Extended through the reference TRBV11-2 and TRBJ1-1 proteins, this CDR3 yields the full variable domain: EAGVAQSPRYKIIEKRQSVAFWCNPISGHATLYWYQQILGQGPKLLIQFQNNGVVDDSQLPKDRFSAERLKGVDSTLKIQPAKLEDSAVYLCASSSAQVGQVEWTEAFFGQGTRLTVV.